Shown below are 12 T cell receptor beta chains from a single sample sequenced in a study of blood T cell repertoires in COVID-19. Produced via immunoSEQ multiplex PCR; TCRdb's table is partial and in-frame only. The sample shows some 65,000 clones, around 87% of them seen only once. The sample consisted of peripheral blood. All receptors come from a man aged 40-50 years with COVID-19, enrolled during active disease.

The chain uses TRBV15 and TRBJ1-1; 9 bases line up with TRBD1. After removal of 4 bases from V and 3 bases from J, the junction contained 3 bases not matched to a gene. Germline V gene lookup returns CDR1 LNHNV and CDR2 YYDKDF (reference sequence). The CDR3 is made up of 14 amino acids. The CDR3 DNA reads TGTGCCACCAGCAACGACAGGGGGGACACTGAAGCTTTCTTT. Protein product: CATSNDRGDTEAFF. Based on the CDR3 plus reference TRBV15 and TRBJ1-1, the full variable domain is DAMVIQNPRYQVTQFGKPVTLSCSQTLNHNVMYWYQQKSSQAPKLLFHYYDKDFNNEADTPDNFQSRRPNTSFCFLDIRSPGLGDTAMYLCATSNDRGDTEAFFGQGTRLTVV.

The J gene is TRBJ2-7, the V gene TRBV6-5; 8 nucleotides line up with TRBD1. From germline, CDR1 is MNHEY and CDR2 SVGAGI. The CDR3 is made up of 14 amino acids. Germline trimming cut 8 bases from V and 2 bases from J; bases unmatched to any gene: 8. This CDR3 reads CASRRDRHAYEQYF. The CDR3 DNA sequence: TGTGCCAGCCGACGGGACAGGCACGCCTACGAGCAGTACTTC.

The chain recombines TRBV28 with TRBJ1-2; tentatively, D is TRBD1 (5 bases). Germline CDR1 MDHEN, CDR2 SYDVKM. V was pared by 7 bases and J by 0 bases, with 15 bases between. The CDR3 has 15 amino acids. The CDR3 reads CASTLAGTTNYGYTF. The CDR3 bases are TGTGCCAGCACCCTGGCCGGGACTACTAACTATGGCTACACCTTC.

The CDR3 sequence: CSVDTGTYGYTF. CDR3 DNA sequence: TGCAGCGTTGACACAGGAACCTATGGCTACACCTTC. The chain carries TRBV29-1 and TRBJ1-2, with D maybe TRBD1 (5 bases). Trimming shortened V by 3 bases and J by 4 bases, and 9 bases separated the two germline ends. The germline V gene encodes CDR1 SQVTM and CDR2 ANQGSEA. The CDR3 contains 12 residues. Full variable domain (missing parts from reference TRBV29-1 and TRBJ1-2): SAVISQKPSRDICQRGTSLTIQCQVDSQVTMMFWYRQQPGQSLTLIATANQGSEATYESGFVIDKFPISRPNLTFSTLTVSNMSPEDSSIYLCSVDTGTYGYTFGSGTRLTVV.

J is TRBJ2-3 and V is TRBV5-6; D is perhaps TRBD2 (5 bases). CDR1 and CDR2 from the germline V gene are SGHDT and YYEEEE. Trimming took 2 bases from V and 2 from J, leaving 15 bases between them. The CDR3 loop spans 16 amino acids. As DNA, the CDR3 is TGTGCCAGCAGCTTCCGTAGCGAGGCCGCCACAGATACGCAGTATTTT. It codes for CASSFRSEAATDTQYF. The full variable domain, in which reference TRBV5-6 and TRBJ2-3 provide the parts outside the CDR3, is DAGVTQSPTHLIKTRGQQVTLRCSPKSGHDTVSWYQQALGQGPQFIFQYYEEEERQRGNFPDRFSGHQFPNYSSELNVNALLLGDSALYLCASSFRSEAATDTQYFGPGTRLTVL.

J is TRBJ2-3 and V is TRBV5-1; D gene uncertain. V lost 2 bases to trimming and J lost 0 bases, with 13 bases between them. Germline lookup yields CDR1 SGHRS and CDR2 YFSETQ. This CDR3 has 16 amino acids. The CDR3 reads CASSFPLDSSTDTQYF. The CDR3 coding sequence is TGCGCCAGCAGCTTCCCTCTCGACTCTAGCACAGATACGCAGTATTTT.

This sequence joins TRBV10-3 and TRBJ2-5; 10 bases match TRBD2. Germline V gives CDR1 ENHRY, CDR2 SYGVKD. This CDR3 spans 14 amino acids. V shed 6 bases and J 5 bases; nucleotides not matched to a gene: 6. CDR3: CAIRGGSGGETQYF. The DNA for the CDR3 is TGTGCCATCAGAGGCGGTAGCGGGGGGGAGACCCAGTACTTC.

The rearrangement uses TRBV5-1 and TRBJ1-1, with D possibly matching TRBD1 (5 bases). This CDR3 spans 16 amino acids. Trimming took 3 bases from V and 0 from J, leaving 15 bases between them. CDR1 is SGHRS and CDR2 is YFSETQ in the germline V gene. CDR3 loop: CASSSSGGGLNTEAFF. CDR3 DNA: TGCGCCAGCAGCTCCTCCGGCGGGGGTTTGAACACTGAAGCTTTCTTT.

The chain is built from TRBV2 and TRBJ2-3; no firm D call. The CDR3 is made up of 12 amino acids. Trimming cost V 4 bases and J 4 bases, with 6 bases left between them. Per the germline V gene, CDR1 is SNHLY and CDR2 is FYNNEI. CDR3 amino acids: CASSGLADTQYF. CDR3 coding DNA: TGTGCCAGCAGTGGACTTGCAGATACGCAGTATTTT.

This sequence joins TRBV9 and TRBJ2-1; TRBD2 aligns across 9 bases. CDR1 SGDLS and CDR2 YYNGEE come from the germline V gene. The CDR3 totals 16 residues. With V trimmed by 4 bases and J by 5 bases, 10 bases remained unmatched. The CDR3 protein is CASSPPSGGSNNEQFF. The CDR3 DNA is TGTGCCAGCAGCCCACCGAGCGGGGGGTCGAACAATGAGCAGTTCTTC.

The rearrangement joins TRBV18 to TRBJ2-3, with a possible D match to TRBD1 (6 bases). With 0 bases removed from V and 4 bases from J, the gap between germline ends came to 20 bases. The CDR3 is made up of 18 amino acids. From germline, CDR1 is KGHSH and CDR2 LQKENI. The CDR3 DNA follows: TGTGCCAGCTCACCACCGTTTGGCTCACAGGGCGCCCCAGATACGCAGTATTTT. Translation: CASSPPFGSQGAPDTQYF.

The rearrangement uses TRBV6-5 and TRBJ2-1; 10 bases map to TRBD2. The CDR3 is made up of 14 amino acids. The trim removed 10 bases at V and 7 bases at J, leaving 10 bases unmatched. CDR1 MNHEY and CDR2 SVGAGI come from the germline V gene. CDR3 nucleotides: TGTGCCATCCAGTGGGCTAGCGGGGGTAATGAGCAGTTCTTC. Its protein is CAIQWASGGNEQFF.